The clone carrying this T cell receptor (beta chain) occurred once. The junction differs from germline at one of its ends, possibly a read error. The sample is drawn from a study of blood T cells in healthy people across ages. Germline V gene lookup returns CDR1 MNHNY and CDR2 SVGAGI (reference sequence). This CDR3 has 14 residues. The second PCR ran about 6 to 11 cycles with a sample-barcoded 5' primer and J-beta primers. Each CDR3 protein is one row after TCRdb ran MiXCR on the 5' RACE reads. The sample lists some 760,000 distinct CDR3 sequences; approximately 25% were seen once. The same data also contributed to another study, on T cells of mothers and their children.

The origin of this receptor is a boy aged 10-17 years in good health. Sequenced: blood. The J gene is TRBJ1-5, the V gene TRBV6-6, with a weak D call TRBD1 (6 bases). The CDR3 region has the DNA TGTGCCAGCAGTTACAGCAGGGGTGATCAGCCCCAGCACTTT. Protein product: CASSYSRGDQPQHF.